This T cell receptor (beta chain) originates from a study of T cell responses to AZD1222 COVID-19 vaccine. Study findings and constraints: A rise in Spike-specific TCR breadth and depth followed two AZD1222 doses. Repertoires were obtained solely post-peak T cell response.

Regarding this clone: Its target is unknown.

The CDR3 length is 13 residues. The ends were cut back, 6 bases at V and 11 bases at J, with 14 bases in the middle. Germline V lookup: CDR1 MNHEY, CDR2 SVGEGT. Here immunoSEQ multiplex PCR was the method, and the copy in TCRdb shows in-frame clones only, minus some. The sample lists 100,000 to 150,000 clones, more than 80% occurring once. V usage is TRBV6-2 or TRBV6-3 and J usage is TRBJ1-6; no clear D. The material was peripheral blood, obtained 28 days after the second AZD1222 dose. The clonotype comes from an adult who received the AZD1222 COVID-19 vaccine. This CDR3 is CASSRGDAAPLHF. The CDR3 region has the DNA TGTGCCAGCAGCAGAGGTGACGCAGCACCCCTCCACTTT.